A single sample is the source of the 32 T cell receptor beta chains below, sequenced in a study of T cell responses to AZD1222 COVID-19 vaccine. Measured with immunoSEQ multiplex PCR; TCRdb has only the in-frame clones, and not every one. The sample includes approximately 110,000 clones, around 85% of them seen just once. This specimen was peripheral blood, taken 28 days after the second AZD1222 dose. The receptors were gathered from an adult who received the AZD1222 COVID-19 vaccine.

The rearrangement uses TRBV9 and TRBJ1-6; 9 bases are shared with TRBD1. The ends lost 4 bases at V and 7 bases at J; junction bases unmatched: 6. This CDR3 is 15 amino acids long. Germline CDR1 is SGDLS and CDR2 is YYNGEE. This CDR3 reads CASSLSDRGNSPLHF. The CDR3 DNA sequence: TGTGCCAGCAGCCTATCGGACAGGGGCAATTCACCCCTCCACTTT. The whole variable domain, remainder taken from reference TRBV9 and TRBJ1-6, is DSGVTQTPKHLITATGQRVTLRCSPRSGDLSVYWYQQSLDQGLQFLIQYYNGEERAKGNILERFSAQQFPDLHSELNLSSLELGDSALYFCASSLSDRGNSPLHFGNGTRLTVT.

V gene TRBV5-6 combines with J gene TRBJ2-7, with 9 bases aligning to TRBD1. Trimming at V came to 0 bases and at J to 1 base, leaving 5 bases not matched to a gene. The CDR3 covers 16 residues. Germline CDR1 is SGHDT and CDR2 is YYEEEE. CDR3 coding DNA: TGTGCCAGCAGCTTGGGACAGGGGGTTAAATCCTACGAGCAGTACTTC. It translates to CASSLGQGVKSYEQYF.

This rearrangement joins TRBV9 to TRBJ1-1; 9 bases line up with TRBD1. Germline CDR1 reads SGDLS; CDR2 reads YYNGEE. The CDR3 sequence is 15 residues long. Unmatched junction bases numbered 8, after V lost 4 bases and J lost 4 bases. The CDR3 DNA sequence: TGTGCCAGCAGCCCGCGCCAGACAGGGGGCACTGAAGCTTTCTTT. It is translated as CASSPRQTGGTEAFF.

The chain uses TRBV18 and TRBJ2-7; 7 bases fit TRBD1. Germline V gene data show CDR1 as KGHSH and CDR2 as LQKENI. This CDR3 is built from 15 residues. The V and J ends lost 3 bases and 3 bases, in that order; junction bases with no gene match: 8. CDR3 protein: CASSPGNRGHYEQYF. The DNA of the CDR3 is TGTGCCAGCTCACCGGGAAACAGGGGACACTACGAGCAGTACTTC.

The chain recombines TRBV21-1 with TRBJ1-2. TRBV21-1 is shown as a pseudogene. The CDR3 runs to 19 residues. Here the CDR3 reads CASSKRKAAGEGCIPGYTF. The DNA of the CDR3 is TGTGCCAGCAGCAAAAGGAAGGCGGCAGGCGAGGGGTGTATCCCTGGCTACACCTTC.

The sample holds a few counts of this clone. CDR3 region: CASSGIGGRNYGYTF. The DNA for the CDR3 is TGCGCCAGCAGCGGCATTGGTGGACGGAACTATGGCTACACCTTC. The V and J genes are TRBV5-1 and TRBJ1-2; D call uncertain. This CDR3 spans 15 amino acids. Germline lookup yields CDR1 SGHRS and CDR2 YFSETQ. Trimming stripped 4 bases from V and 2 bases from J, with 15 bases between.

The chain couples TRBV2 to TRBJ2-7, with 7 positions matching TRBD1. Germline assignment: CDR1 SNHLY and CDR2 FYNNEI. There are 13 residues in the CDR3. After removal of 5 bases from V and 3 bases from J, the junction contained 4 bases not matched to a gene. The CDR3 here is CASSPTGDYEQYF. The CDR3 DNA sequence: TGTGCCAGCAGTCCCACAGGGGACTACGAGCAGTACTTC.

V gene TRBV29-1 combines with J gene TRBJ1-1; D unclear. CDR1 is SQVTM, CDR2 ANQGSEA, per germline. CDR3 length: 12 amino acids. The V end lost 0 bases, the J end lost 7 bases, and 9 bases lay between the germline ends. This CDR3 reads CSVEDLADEAFF. In DNA, the CDR3 is TGCAGCGTTGAAGATCTTGCAGATGAAGCTTTCTTT.

The genes are TRBV19 and TRBJ2-7; D is undetermined. V was pared by 4 bases and J by 1 base, with 8 bases between. This CDR3 has 13 amino acids. Germline values: CDR1 LNHDA, CDR2 SQIVND (reference sequence). The CDR3 reads CASSNQESYEQYF. Here the CDR3 DNA reads TGTGCCAGTAGTAACCAGGAATCCTACGAGCAGTACTTC.

The rearrangement joins TRBV27 to TRBJ1-2, with unresolved D. The CDR3 sequence is 13 residues long. V gave up 4 bases and J gave up 4 bases, with 10 bases separating them. Germline V gene sequence: CDR1 MNHEY, CDR2 SMNVEV (reference sequence). CDR3 region: CASSSAYSYGYTF. In DNA, the CDR3 is TGTGCCAGCAGTTCAGCATACTCCTATGGCTACACCTTC.

This chain uses TRBV5-4 with TRBJ1-6; D may be TRBD1 (5 bases). V shed 2 bases and J shed 4 bases, with 10 bases lying between them. This CDR3 region has 15 residues. CDR1 is SGHNT, CDR2 YYREEE, per germline (reference sequence). The DNA of the CDR3 is TGTGCCAGCAGCTTCGGGGGGTCGTATAATTCACCCCTCCACTTT. It encodes CASSFGGSYNSPLHF.

The chain links TRBV9 to TRBJ2-7; D is possibly TRBD1 (6 bases). Between the trimmed V and J ends, which lost 0 bases and 9 bases, there was a span of 16 bases. CDR1 SGDLS and CDR2 YYNGEE come from the germline V gene. This CDR3 spans 14 amino acids. The DNA of the CDR3 is TGTGCCAGCAGCGTAGCTCTCCAGGGGTCTGTGCAGTACTTC. Encoded protein: CASSVALQGSVQYF.

V and J are TRBV5-1 and TRBJ1-2, with D unclear. V lost 3 bases and J lost 2, with 14 bases in between. Germline CDR1 and CDR2: SGHRS and YFSETQ. This CDR3 region has 15 residues. CDR3 in DNA: TGCGCCAGCAGCTCCGTTCCGGGGTCGAACTATGGCTACACCTTC. The encoded protein is CASSSVPGSNYGYTF.

This chain links TRBV9 with TRBJ1-4; 7 bases agree with TRBD1. Germline loops: CDR1 SGDLS, CDR2 YYNGEE. The V and J ends lost 4 bases and 4 bases, in that order; junction bases with no gene match: 4. The CDR3 totals 14 residues. For the CDR3, the DNA is TGTGCCAGCAGCCCGACAGGGCATAATGAAAAACTGTTTTTT. Its translation is CASSPTGHNEKLFF.

Turning to this clone: The junction departs from germline at one end; a sequencing error may be responsible. The V call is TRBV12-3 or TRBV12-4, the J call TRBJ1-3; the D is unclear. The CDR3 has 12 residues. The CDR3 DNA reads as TGTGCCAGCAGTTTAAAGGGAAGCACCATATATTTT. Translating gives CASSLKGSTIYF.

This sequence joins TRBV10-3 and TRBJ1-1; D uncertain. The CDR3 contains 13 residues. Germline CDR1 reads ENHRY; CDR2 reads SYGVKD. V was pared by 7 bases and J by 4 bases, with 13 bases between. This chain's CDR3 is CAIKERSSTEAFF. For the CDR3, the DNA is TGTGCCATCAAAGAGCGGTCGTCCACTGAAGCTTTCTTT.

The chain links TRBV5-1 to TRBJ1-4; a possible D gene is TRBD1 (5 bases). The CDR3 is 15 residues long. The V and J ends lost 4 bases and 8 bases respectively, with 18 bases between them. CDR1 is SGHRS and CDR2 is YFSETQ in the germline V gene. The CDR3 DNA reads as TGCGCCAGCAGCCGGGGAGTCGGGACGGAAGAAAAACTGTTTTTT. This translates into CASSRGVGTEEKLFF.

The chain has TRBV18 and TRBJ1-2; tentative D call: TRBD1 (5 bases). Germline-derived CDR1 and CDR2 are KGHSH and LQKENI. There are 14 residues in the CDR3. Trimming took off 2 bases at V and 3 bases at J, with 10 bases between the two ends. The CDR3 loop reads CASSPSGGDYGYTF. CDR3 DNA sequence: TGTGCCAGCTCACCAAGTGGGGGGGACTATGGCTACACCTTC.

V gene TRBV23-1 combines with J gene TRBJ2-3, with 7 bases fitting TRBD2. TRBV23-1 is an open reading frame, and its role is uncertain. This CDR3 comprises 15 residues. Losses at the gene ends were 2 bases for V and 4 bases for J; bases not matched to a gene: 6. Written as DNA, the CDR3 is TGCGCCAGCAGTCAAGCGCTAGCGGTTGCAGATACGCAGTATTTT. Amino acid sequence: CASSQALAVADTQYF.

The J gene is TRBJ2-7, the V gene TRBV6-5; D might be TRBD2 (6 bases). The V and J ends lost 6 bases and 2 bases respectively, with 11 bases between them. The germline gives CDR1 MNHEY, CDR2 SVGAGI. The CDR3 is made up of 13 amino acids. CDR3 loop: CASRVGGTYEQYF. The CDR3 DNA is TGTGCCAGCAGAGTAGGAGGGACCTACGAGCAGTACTTC.

V and J are TRBV5-1 and TRBJ2-1, with 7 positions matching TRBD1. Per the germline V gene, CDR1 is SGHRS and CDR2 is YFSETQ. J lost 9 bases, V lost 0 bases, and 6 bases had no gene match. The CDR3 loop spans 14 amino acids. The CDR3 loop is CASSLGGTVAEQFF. For the CDR3, the DNA is TGCGCCAGCAGCTTGGGGGGGACAGTCGCTGAGCAGTTCTTC.

The rearrangement uses TRBV19 and TRBJ2-2; tentatively, D is TRBD1 (5 bases). This CDR3 comprises 15 residues. The ends were cut back, 3 bases at V and 2 bases at J, with 10 bases in the middle. Germline loops: CDR1 LNHDA, CDR2 SQIVND (reference sequence). CDR3 in amino acids: CASSIRALNTGELFF. In DNA form, the CDR3 reads TGTGCCAGTAGTATCAGGGCCCTTAACACCGGGGAGCTGTTTTTT.

The chain recombines TRBV27 with TRBJ2-1, with TRBD2 as a possible D gene (6 bases). Per germline, CDR1 MNHEY and CDR2 SMNVEV (reference sequence). This CDR3 contains 16 residues. The V gene lost 1 base and the J gene lost 6 bases, with 16 bases spanning the gap. CDR3 loop: CASSLYSGGSGNEQFF. The CDR3 nucleotides read TGTGCCAGCAGTTTATATTCCGGGGGTTCGGGCAATGAGCAGTTCTTC.

Only one count was recorded for this clone. The V gene is TRBV7-8, the J gene TRBJ1-6; D ambiguous. The V gene lost 7 bases and the J gene lost 9 bases, with 10 bases spanning the gap. The CDR3 runs to 12 residues. Per germline, CDR1 SGHVS and CDR2 FQNEAQ. The CDR3: CASTIDGSPLHF. CDR3 sequence (DNA): TGTGCCAGCACCATTGACGGTTCACCCCTCCACTTT.

The chain carries TRBV5-1 and TRBJ1-1; D gene uncertain. Germline V gene sequence: CDR1 SGHRS, CDR2 YFSETQ. Trimming cost V 0 bases and J 6 bases, with 15 bases left between them. CDR3 length equals 15 residues. CDR3 DNA: TGCGCCAGCAGCTTGGTGGGGATGAGGGAAGCTGAAGCTTTCTTT. This encodes CASSLVGMREAEAFF.

The CDR3 reads CASSLEAVSTEAFF. The CDR3, as DNA: TGTGCCAGCAGCTTAGAGGCGGTTTCCACTGAAGCTTTCTTT. The chain carries TRBV11-2 and TRBJ1-1; no definite D call. Trimming pared 0 bases from V and 4 bases from J, leaving 9 bases between. CDR3 size: 14 residues. The germline V gene has CDR1 SGHAT and CDR2 FQNNGV. Full variable domain (missing parts from reference TRBV11-2 and TRBJ1-1): EAGVAQSPRYKIIEKRQSVAFWCNPISGHATLYWYQQILGQGPKLLIQFQNNGVVDDSQLPKDRFSAERLKGVDSTLKIQPAKLEDSAVYLCASSLEAVSTEAFFGQGTRLTVV.

J is TRBJ1-3 and V is TRBV27; D is uncertain. The CDR3 has 13 residues. V was clipped by 6 bases and J by 4 bases, with 10 bases between them. Germline V gives CDR1 MNHEY, CDR2 SMNVEV (reference sequence). CDR3 region: CASSPTWGNTIYF. The CDR3 DNA is TGTGCCAGCAGCCCCACGTGGGGAAACACCATATATTTT.

This chain joins TRBV5-5 and TRBJ2-7; D may match TRBD1 or TRBD2 (5 bases each). CDR3 length: 14 amino acids. Germline V gene lookup returns CDR1 SGHKS and CDR2 YYEKEE (reference sequence). Trimming removed 3 bases from V and 2 bases from J, with 12 bases in between. This CDR3 reads CASSYQGEAYEQYF. The DNA for the CDR3 is TGTGCCAGCAGCTACCAGGGAGAAGCCTACGAGCAGTACTTC.

The chain combines TRBV19 with TRBJ1-5, with D perhaps matching TRBD1 (5 bases). V was clipped by 5 bases and J by 6 bases, with 11 bases between them. The CDR3 length is 13 residues. Germline lookup yields CDR1 LNHDA and CDR2 SQIVND (reference sequence). CDR3 in amino acids: CASSAQGGQPQHF. CDR3 nucleotide sequence: TGTGCCAGTAGTGCGCAGGGAGGTCAGCCCCAGCATTTT.

This clone was seen a handful of times. V is TRBV5-6 and J is TRBJ1-2; D call uncertain. The germline gives CDR1 SGHDT, CDR2 YYEEEE. Trimming took off 0 bases at V and 4 bases at J, with 19 bases between the two ends. The CDR3 contains 17 residues. CDR3 nucleotide sequence: TGTGCCAGCAGCTTGGGGGCAGGAGCTCTTAGTAGCTATGGCTACACCTTC. This encodes CASSLGAGALSSYGYTF.

V is TRBV5-1 and J is TRBJ2-3; D is perhaps TRBD1 (6 bases). The germline V gene encodes CDR1 SGHRS and CDR2 YFSETQ. V was cut by 0 bases and J by 2 bases, with 10 bases left in between. This CDR3 spans 15 amino acids. The CDR3 spells CASSLGQEDTDTQYF. The CDR3 nucleotides read TGCGCCAGCAGCTTGGGACAGGAGGACACAGATACGCAGTATTTT.

The chain recombines TRBV27 with TRBJ2-5, with 11 bases lining up with TRBD2. The CDR3 runs 18 residues. From germline, CDR1 is MNHEY and CDR2 SMNVEV (reference sequence). Trimming removed 4 bases from V and 4 bases from J; junction bases left unmatched: 14. The chain's CDR3 is CASSSISRLAGFPETQYF. The DNA for the CDR3 is TGTGCCAGCAGTTCGATCTCAAGACTAGCGGGGTTCCCAGAGACCCAGTACTTC.